This T cell receptor (beta chain) was captured by sequencing in a study of vaccination effects on CD4 cells after COVID-19. Background on the study: Vaccine administered to participants consisted of two doses of either BNT162b2 or mRNA-1273.

The germline V gene encodes CDR1 SGHRS and CDR2 YFSETQ. The CDR3 is 15 amino acids. Trimming left V 1 base short and J 0 bases short, with 9 bases between. Concerning this clone itself: What it binds is not known.

The study, taken as a whole, reports: By a late point after vaccination, infection- and vaccine-induced clones had shrunk markedly through clonal contraction.

Antigen-specific CD4+ T cells were first expanded with viral peptide pools by the ViraFEST assay and only then sequenced. Following 10 days of culture, CD4+ T cells were isolated. Vaccinees lacked prior SARS-CoV-2 infection and tested negative for nucleocapsid antibodies. With roughly 9.5 ug/ml peptides and around 9.9 IU/ml IL-2, 2 million or so PBMC per well were cultured. The assay was immunoSEQ multiplex PCR, and TCRdb's table has in-frame clones only and misses some. The repertoire holds tens of thousands of clones, over 70% seen once, with 12% in the top ten. The sequences come from CD4+ T cells from PBMCs cultured with HCoV-229E spike peptides, collected before COVID-19 vaccination. The sequence derives from a human donor who received a COVID-19 vaccine. The J gene is TRBJ2-3, the V gene TRBV5-1, with unresolved D. The CDR3 sequence: CASSLLSASTDTQYF. CDR3 sequence (DNA): TGCGCCAGCAGCTTGTTGAGCGCGAGCACAGATACGCAGTATTTT.